This T cell receptor (beta chain) was recorded in a study of naive and memory T cell subsets (TCRdb year 2017). In terms of the full investigation: According to the figure summarizing the samples, there were ten or so blood donors, 7 tuberculin skin test biopsies and 3 saline control biopsies. PCR2 was typically run as a SYBR Green qPCR and stopped at a set threshold, although low-input samples could use end-point PCR of around 6 cycles instead.

Trimming at the junction amounts to 4 bases on V and 4 bases on J, and the germline ends lie 13 bases apart. The germline V gene supplies CDR1 SQVTM and CDR2 ANQGSEA. Inclusive of the bounding cysteine and phenylalanine, the CDR3 is 13 residues long. Here the CDR3 DNA is all that survives: 39 bases in frame from base 1. The table lists this clonotype with many counts. Its antigen remains unidentified. No base quality values were provided; no much bigger clone lies one nucleotide off. Library method: 5' RACE. The ligated cDNA was amplified in four rounds of PCR with nested alpha and beta constant region primers together with the SP2 primer. For the blood and skin samples, reverse transcription of TCR RNA was done with SuperScript IV along with alpha and beta constant region primers. T4 RNA ligase 1 was used to ligate an oligonucleotide containing the Illumina SP2 primer and a UMI to the 3' end of the cDNA. To prevent hairpin formation, the 12-nucleotide UMI was made up of two random hexamers with an eight-base spacer between them. From the second PCR onward, TCR alpha and beta chain libraries were processed separately, and dual indexing was applied for multiplexing. After pooling, the indexed libraries were analyzed by capillary electrophoresis and sequenced on either an Illumina MiSeq or NextSeq. Libraries were spiked with PhiX DNA at roughly 5-7.5% so that base diversity was increased and cluster recognition was improved. On the study's bioinformatics: UMIs were extracted from read 2 by Demultiplexor and combined with the TCR sequence from read 1, and reads were split according to sample indices. V and J genes and V-J junctions were identified by Decombinator, and each TCR was assigned a five-part identifier that included V and J deletions. Collapsinator relied on UMIs to correct both sequencing errors and PCR amplification heterogeneity, producing a UMI-based abundance for each TCR. CDR3Translator converted identifiers to nucleotide sequence, translated to amino acids, and extracted CDR3 regions using terminal motifs. After normalization to the amount of input RNA, error-corrected alpha and beta TCR counts from blood and skin were compared. TCRdb reprocessing: public reads trimmed at Q25 with fastp, clones called with MiXCR, in-frame beta chains kept. Each entry merges the rows of one CDR3 protein and shows their most common DNA and genes. TCRdb's processing, not the authors' own work, is the source of the V and J calls. The sample has tens of thousands of distinct CDR3 sequences on record, 7.2% of them singletons. Over 7.5% of the sample is taken by the ten largest.

General conclusions and limits of the study: The potential sensitivity of the RNA-based method to TCR transcript changes with T cell activation and differentiation was acknowledged.

A robust, sensitive protocol for the amplification, sequencing and analysis of TCRs was described in the study, in which 3' ligation of a UMI-containing oligonucleotide to TCR cDNA was used. Whole blood analysis involved drawing 2.5 ml of peripheral blood from adult healthy volunteers into Tempus tubes and then extracting RNA following the manufacturer's instructions. Total RNA, without cell sorting, was DNase treated with RQ1 DNase before reverse transcription, targeting roughly 1 to 1,100 ng input. Skin biopsy and whole blood libraries were made to test pipeline robustness in samples where T cells form a minority population.

The sequence was obtained from a male donor in good health. The sequence joins TRBV29-1 to TRBJ1-2; the D gene is not confidently resolved. The CDR3 region has the sequence CSVARQSSYGYTF. The DNA is TGCAGCGTTGCGCGGCAGTCTTCCTATGGCTACACCTTC. Where the CDR3 stops, the reference TRBV29-1 and TRBJ1-2 genes take over; the full variable domain is SAVISQKPSRDICQRGTSLTIQCQVDSQVTMMFWYRQQPGQSLTLIATANQGSEATYESGFVIDKFPISRPNLTFSTLTVSNMSPEDSSIYLCSVARQSSYGYTFGSGTRLTVV.